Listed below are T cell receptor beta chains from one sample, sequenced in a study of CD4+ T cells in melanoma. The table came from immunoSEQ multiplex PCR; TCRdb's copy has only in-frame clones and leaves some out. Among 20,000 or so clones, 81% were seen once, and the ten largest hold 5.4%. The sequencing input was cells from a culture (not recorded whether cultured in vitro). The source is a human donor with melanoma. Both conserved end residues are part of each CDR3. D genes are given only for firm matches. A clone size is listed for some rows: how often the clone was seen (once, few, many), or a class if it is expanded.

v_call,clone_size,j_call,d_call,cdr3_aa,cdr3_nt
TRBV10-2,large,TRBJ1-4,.,CASSESEEKLFF,TGCGCCAGCAGTGAGTCGGAGGAAAAACTGTTTTTT
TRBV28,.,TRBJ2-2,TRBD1,CASSSPGTANTGELFF,TGTGCCAGCAGTTCCCCCGGGACAGCGAACACCGGGGAGCTGTTTTTT
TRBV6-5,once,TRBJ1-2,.,CASSSARTINYGYTF,TGTGCCAGCAGTTCAGCCCGCACAATTAACTATGGCTACACCTTC
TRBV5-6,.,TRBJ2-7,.,CASSSRDTSYEQYF,TGTGCCAGCAGCTCCCGGGACACCTCCTACGAGCAGTACTTC
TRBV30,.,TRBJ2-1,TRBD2,CAWSPGGSYNEQFF,TGTGCCTGGAGCCCGGGGGGGTCCTACAATGAGCAGTTCTTC
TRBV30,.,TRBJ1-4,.,CAWGGKATNEKLFF,TGTGCCTGGGGGGGAAAAGCAACTAATGAAAAACTGTTTTTT
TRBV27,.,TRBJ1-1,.,CASSLRGLFGEAFF,TGTGCCAGCAGTTTAAGGGGGTTGTTCGGTGAAGCTTTCTTT
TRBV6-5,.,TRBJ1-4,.,CASSRTARNEKLFF,TGTGCCAGCAGTCGGACAGCAAGGAATGAAAAACTGTTTTTT
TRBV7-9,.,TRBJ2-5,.,CASSRDTQETQYF,TGTGCCAGCAGCCGGGACACCCAAGAGACCCAGTACTTC
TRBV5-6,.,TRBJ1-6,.,CASSRLDSLGSPLHF,TGTGCCAGCAGCCGACTCGACAGCCTCGGATCACCCCTCCACTTT
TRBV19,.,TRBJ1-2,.,CASSLRGRNGYTF,TGTGCCAGTAGTCTCCGGGGGAGAAATGGCTACACCTTC
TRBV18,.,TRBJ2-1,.,CASSPGEGHEQFF,TGTGCCAGCTCACCAGGCGAGGGGCATGAGCAGTTCTTC
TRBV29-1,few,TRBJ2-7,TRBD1,CSVAGQGSDEQYF,TGCAGCGTTGCGGGACAGGGATCCGACGAGCAGTACTTC
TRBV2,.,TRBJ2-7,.,CASLGSYYYEQYF,TGTGCCAGCCTCGGAAGCTACTACTACGAGCAGTACTTC
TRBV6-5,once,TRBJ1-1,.,CASSYWGVTEAFF,TGTGCCAGCAGTTACTGGGGGGTCACTGAAGCTTTCTTT
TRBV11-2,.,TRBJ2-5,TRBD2,CASSHTPGTRGETQYF,TGTGCCAGCAGCCATACCCCCGGGACTAGAGGGGAGACCCAGTACTTC
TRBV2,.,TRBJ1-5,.,CASTGGPDQPQHF,TGTGCCAGCACCGGGGGACCCGATCAGCCCCAGCATTTT
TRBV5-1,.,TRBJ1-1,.,CASSRDTMNTEAFF,TGCGCCAGCAGCCGAGACACCATGAACACTGAAGCTTTCTTT
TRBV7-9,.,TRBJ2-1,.,CASSPEFEIYNEQFF,TGTGCCAGCAGCCCAGAGTTTGAGATATACAATGAGCAGTTCTTC
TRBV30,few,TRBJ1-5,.,CAWTGTHDQPQHF,TGTGCCTGGACTGGGACACACGATCAGCCCCAGCATTTT
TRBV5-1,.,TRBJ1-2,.,CASSFDRVGGYTF,TGCGCCAGCAGCTTTGACAGAGTAGGTGGCTACACCTTC
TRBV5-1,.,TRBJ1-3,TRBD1,CASSLGDRTLRSGNTIYF,TGCGCCAGCAGCTTGGGGGACAGGACACTCCGGTCTGGAAACACCATATATTTT
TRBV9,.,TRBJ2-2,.,CASSGPRDRKYTGELFF,TGTGCCAGCAGCGGACCCCGAGACAGGAAATACACCGGGGAGCTGTTTTTT
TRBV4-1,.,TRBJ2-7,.,CASSLGGADYEQYF,TGCGCCAGCAGCCTAGGTGGTGCTGACTACGAGCAGTACTTC
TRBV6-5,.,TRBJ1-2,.,CASSYQAAPNYGYTF,TGTGCCAGCAGTTACCAGGCGGCGCCTAACTATGGCTACACCTTC
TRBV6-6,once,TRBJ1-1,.,CASSYSSGGKDTEAFF,TGTGCCAGCAGTTACTCGAGTGGAGGGAAGGACACTGAAGCTTTCTTT
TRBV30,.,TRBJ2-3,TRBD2,CARRLAGGISTDTQYF,TGTGCCCGAAGGCTAGCGGGGGGGATAAGCACAGATACGCAGTATTTT
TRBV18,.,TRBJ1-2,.,CASSRSIRAQGSYYTF,TGTGCCAGCTCAAGATCCATCAGGGCCCAAGGATCATACTACACCTTC
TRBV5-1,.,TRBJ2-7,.,CASSHAGQDEQYF,TGCGCCAGCAGCCATGCAGGCCAGGACGAGCAGTACTTC
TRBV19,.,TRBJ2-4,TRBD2,CASSIGWPGTRDIQYF,TGTGCCAGTAGTATAGGGTGGCCCGGGACTAGGGACATTCAGTACTTC
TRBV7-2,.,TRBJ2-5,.,CASTRMGAGETQYF,TGTGCCAGCACCAGAATGGGCGCGGGGGAGACCCAGTACTTC
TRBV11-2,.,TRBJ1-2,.,CASSLGGRANYGYTF,TGTGCCAGCAGCTTAGGTGGGCGAGCTAACTATGGCTACACCTTC
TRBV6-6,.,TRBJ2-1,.,CASSYSGGQQFF,TGTGCCAGCAGTTACTCCGGGGGGCAGCAGTTCTTC
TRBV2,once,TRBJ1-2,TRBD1,CASSGQGAWNGYTF,TGTGCCAGCAGTGGTCAGGGGGCTTGGAATGGCTACACCTTC
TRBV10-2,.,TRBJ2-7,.,CASSVVRAGLDEQYF,TGCGCCAGCAGTGTAGTCAGGGCAGGTTTAGACGAGCAGTACTTC
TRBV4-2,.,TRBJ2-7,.,CASSPFSSYEQYF,TGTGCCAGCAGCCCCTTCAGCTCCTACGAGCAGTACTTC
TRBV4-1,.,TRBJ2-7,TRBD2,CASSQRTTGTSGYEQYF,TGCGCCAGCAGCCAAAGGACTACGGGGACTAGCGGGTATGAGCAGTACTTC
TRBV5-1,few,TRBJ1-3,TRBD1,CASSLWGQGNTIYF,TGCGCCAGCAGCTTGTGGGGACAGGGAAACACCATATATTTT
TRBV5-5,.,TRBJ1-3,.,CASSFVTAFSGNTIYF,TGTGCCAGCAGCTTCGTTACAGCCTTCTCTGGAAACACCATATATTTT
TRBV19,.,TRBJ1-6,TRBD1,CASSPGQGSWALHF,TGTGCCAGTAGTCCGGGACAGGGAAGCTGGGCCCTCCACTTT
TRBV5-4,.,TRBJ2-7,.,CASSFPDTGLEQYF,TGTGCCAGCAGCTTCCCTGACACGGGACTCGAGCAGTACTTC
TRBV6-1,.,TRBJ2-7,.,CASSESNRGIVREQYF,TGTGCCAGCAGTGAAAGTAATCGGGGTATTGTTCGGGAGCAGTACTTC
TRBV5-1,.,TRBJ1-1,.,CASSSDGLNTEAFF,TGCGCCAGCAGCTCGGACGGCCTGAACACTGAAGCTTTCTTT
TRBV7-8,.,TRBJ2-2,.,CASSPTGELFF,TGTGCCAGCAGCCCCACCGGGGAGCTGTTTTTT
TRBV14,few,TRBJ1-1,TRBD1,CASSQTGGGRAFF,TGTGCCAGCAGCCAAACAGGGGGCGGGCGAGCTTTCTTT
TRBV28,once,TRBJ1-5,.,CASSRERTRQPQHF,TGTGCCAGCAGCCGCGAGCGGACGCGGCAGCCCCAGCATTTT